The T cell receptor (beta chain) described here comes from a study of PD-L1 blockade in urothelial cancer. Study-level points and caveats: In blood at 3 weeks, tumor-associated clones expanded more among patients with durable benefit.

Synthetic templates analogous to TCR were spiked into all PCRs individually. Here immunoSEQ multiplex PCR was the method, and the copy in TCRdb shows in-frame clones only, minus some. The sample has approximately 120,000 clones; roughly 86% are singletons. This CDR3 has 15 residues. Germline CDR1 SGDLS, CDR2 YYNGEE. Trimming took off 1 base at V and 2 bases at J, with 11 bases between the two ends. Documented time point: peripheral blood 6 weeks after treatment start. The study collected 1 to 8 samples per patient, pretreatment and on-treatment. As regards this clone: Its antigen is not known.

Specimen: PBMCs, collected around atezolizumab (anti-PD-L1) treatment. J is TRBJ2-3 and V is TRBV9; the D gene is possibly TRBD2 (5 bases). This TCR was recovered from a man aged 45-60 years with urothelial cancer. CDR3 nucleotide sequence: TGTGCCAGCAGCGTACAGCGGTTCTACACAGATACGCAGTATTTT. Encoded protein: CASSVQRFYTDTQYF.